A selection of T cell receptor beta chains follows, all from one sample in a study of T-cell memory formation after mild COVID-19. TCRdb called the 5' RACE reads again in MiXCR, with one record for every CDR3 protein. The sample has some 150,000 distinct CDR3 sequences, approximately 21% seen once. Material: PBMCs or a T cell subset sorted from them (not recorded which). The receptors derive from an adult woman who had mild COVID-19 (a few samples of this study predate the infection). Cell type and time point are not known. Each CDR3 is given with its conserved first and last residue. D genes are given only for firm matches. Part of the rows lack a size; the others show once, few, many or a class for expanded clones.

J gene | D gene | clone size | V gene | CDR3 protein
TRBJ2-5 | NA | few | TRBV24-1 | CATSATGRETQYF
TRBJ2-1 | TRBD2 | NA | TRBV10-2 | CASRELHGGARGEQFF
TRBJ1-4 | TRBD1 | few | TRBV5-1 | CASSGAGQGGEKLFF
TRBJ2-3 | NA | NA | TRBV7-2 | CASSDRTVSTDTQYF
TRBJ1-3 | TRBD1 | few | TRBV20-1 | CSARVWPGQGADGNTIYF
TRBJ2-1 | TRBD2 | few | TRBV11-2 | CASSLRPSGDNEQFF
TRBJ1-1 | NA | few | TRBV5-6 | CASSTRRPNTEAFF
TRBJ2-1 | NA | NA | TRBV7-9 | CASSPRRARGDNEQFF
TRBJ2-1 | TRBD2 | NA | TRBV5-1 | CASSWSSGGANEQFF
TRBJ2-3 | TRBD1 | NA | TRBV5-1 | CASSLQGVSDTQYF
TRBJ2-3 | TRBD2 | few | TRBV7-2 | CASSRGLAGAATDTQYF
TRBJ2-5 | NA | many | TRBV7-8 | CASSSEGTQYF
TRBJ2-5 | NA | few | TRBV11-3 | CASSLGGRGETQYF
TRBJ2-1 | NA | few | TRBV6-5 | CASSYRGSYQNEQFF
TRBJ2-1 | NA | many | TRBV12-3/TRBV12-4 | CASSLSSDQFF
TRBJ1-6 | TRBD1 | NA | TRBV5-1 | CASSVSGQDNSPLHF
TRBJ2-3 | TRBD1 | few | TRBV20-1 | CSARGSGTGGTDTQYF
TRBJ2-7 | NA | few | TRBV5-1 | CASSFDLQVYEQYF
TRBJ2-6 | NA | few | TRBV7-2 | CASSHSPGSRSGANVLTF
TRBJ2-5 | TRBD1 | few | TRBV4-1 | CASSPQTGGPQETQYF
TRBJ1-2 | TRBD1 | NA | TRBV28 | CASSLTSGTGNSYGYTF
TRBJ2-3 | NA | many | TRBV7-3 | CASSPGLSDTQYF
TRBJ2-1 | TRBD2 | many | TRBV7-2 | CASSLAPSGTSLNEQFF
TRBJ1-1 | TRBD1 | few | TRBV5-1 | CASSTDPGGTNTEAFF
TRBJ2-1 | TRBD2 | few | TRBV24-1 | CATSRSGNSYNEQFF
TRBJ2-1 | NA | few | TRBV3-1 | CASSRGNEQFF
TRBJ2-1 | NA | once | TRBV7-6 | CASSHASNNEQFF
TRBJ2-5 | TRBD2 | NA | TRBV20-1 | CSVGTSGSKETQYF
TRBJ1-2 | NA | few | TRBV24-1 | CATSDFRTGYTF
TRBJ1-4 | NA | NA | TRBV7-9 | CASSLFGWEGNEKLFF
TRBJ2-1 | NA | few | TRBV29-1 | CSVDHLQGRLQFF
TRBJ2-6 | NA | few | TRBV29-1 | CSVRSSGANVLTF
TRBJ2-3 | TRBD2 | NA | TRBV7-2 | CASSPGLGGTDTQYF
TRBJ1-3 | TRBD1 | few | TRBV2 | CASRTGSGNTIYF
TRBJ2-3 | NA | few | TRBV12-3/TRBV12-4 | CASSLAGVLGDTQYF
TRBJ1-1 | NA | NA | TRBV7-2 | CASSLARRNTEAFF
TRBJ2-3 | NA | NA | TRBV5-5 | CASREVGTPDTQYF
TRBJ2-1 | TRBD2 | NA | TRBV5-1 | CASSRTRFDEQFF
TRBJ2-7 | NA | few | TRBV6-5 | CASSYSPGEQYF
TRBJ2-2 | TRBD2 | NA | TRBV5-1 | CASSSSYRLAGGQGELFF